This T cell receptor (beta chain) was recorded in a study of T-cell reconstitution after alpha-beta-depleted transplantation in children. Library preparation (for TCRbeta) was performed with unique molecular identifiers. TCRdb redid the calling of the PCR reads with MiXCR, one entry per CDR3 protein. The sample yields almost 500,000 distinct CDR3 sequences, around 12% seen once. This clonotype was seen repeatedly, ten times or more. Sequencing was performed on PBMCs from the stem cell graft donor, taken from the stem cell graft. This sequence originates from a human donor who donated a stem cell graft to a child with combined immunodeficiency.

The CDR3 DNA reads as TGTGCCAGCTGGCTGGGCGGAGGAAATGAGCAGTTCTTC. As protein: CASWLGGGNEQFF. The chain recombines TRBV6-6 with TRBJ2-1; D might be TRBD2 (5 bases). Germline values: CDR1 MNHNY, CDR2 SVGAGI (reference sequence). The V and J ends lost 8 bases and 7 bases respectively, with 15 bases between them. This CDR3 spans 13 amino acids.